The 18 T cell receptor beta chains reported below all come from one sample, sequenced in a study of beta chain features in type 1 diabetes. Study results and caveats: In every one of the four CD4+ subsets, TCRB CDR3s were moderately but significantly shorter in Type 1 diabetes patients.

Expressed TCRB transcripts were sequenced after all isolated RNA was converted to cDNA. TCRdb's table, derived via immunoSEQ multiplex PCR, lists solely in-frame clones and lacks some. The sample has roughly 240,000 clones, approximately 25% seen once. No antigens are known for them. The sample taken for sequencing was naive CD4+ T cells from blood. The receptors stem from a woman aged 25 to 39 with type 1 diabetes.

J is TRBJ1-1 and V is TRBV19; 8 bases align to TRBD1. Germline lookup yields CDR1 LNHDA and CDR2 SQIVND (reference sequence). This CDR3 has 13 amino acids. V gave up 5 bases and J gave up 10 bases; unmatched junction bases: 9. The CDR3 loop is CASSSTGVNRAFF. Here the CDR3 DNA reads TGTGCCAGTAGTTCGACAGGGGTAAATCGAGCTTTCTTT.

In nucleotides, the CDR3 is TGTGCCAGCAGCCTTGAAAGGACAGGGGTAAAGTTCTTC. Amino acid sequence: CASSLERTGVKFF. The chain couples TRBV7-6 to TRBJ2-1; 9 bases map to TRBD1. V gave up 5 bases and J gave up 14 bases; unmatched junction bases: 10. Germline lookup yields CDR1 SGHVS and CDR2 FNYEAQ. This CDR3 is built from 13 residues. Full variable domain (rest looked up from reference TRBV7-6 and TRBJ2-1): GAGVSQSPRYKVTKRGQDVALRCDPISGHVSLYWYRQALGQGPEFLTYFNYEAQQDKSGLPNDRFSAERPEGSISTLTIQRTEQRDSAMYRCASSLERTGVKFFGPGTRLTVL.

The chain uses TRBV29-1 and TRBJ2-7; 9 bases line up with TRBD2. CDR1 is SQVTM, CDR2 ANQGSEA, per germline. The CDR3 sequence is 16 residues long. V lost 1 base, J lost 3 bases, and 10 bases stayed unmatched. CDR3 sequence reads: CSVEVLGREGFYEQYF. In nucleotides, the CDR3 is TGCAGCGTTGAAGTGCTTGGGCGGGAGGGGTTCTACGAGCAGTACTTC.

The genes are TRBV29-1 and TRBJ2-1, with 9 bases matching TRBD2. This CDR3 contains 11 residues. Trimming took 8 bases from V and 10 from J; bases not matched to a gene: 6. Germline V gene data show CDR1 as SQVTM and CDR2 as ANQGSEA. CDR3 sequence reads: CSSGLAKEQFF. The CDR3 nucleotides read TGCAGCTCTGGACTAGCGAAGGAGCAGTTCTTC.

The chain employs TRBV6-6 and TRBJ1-4; 8 nucleotides agree with TRBD1. This CDR3 is built from 15 residues. Germline CDR1 is MNHNY and CDR2 is SVGAGI (reference sequence). V dropped 6 bases and J dropped 8; count of bases not matched to a gene: 11. CDR3 sequence: CASSLLQGAGEKLFF. CDR3 sequence (DNA): TGTGCCAGCAGCCTCCTCCAGGGGGCAGGGGAAAAACTGTTTTTT.

This clone showed up just a few times. The genes are TRBV2 and TRBJ1-2, with D uncertain. The length of the CDR3 is 14 residues. CDR1 is SNHLY, CDR2 FYNNEI, per germline. Trimming removed 4 bases from V and 8 bases from J, with 17 bases in between. The CDR3 DNA follows: TGTGCCAGCAGTGCGGTAGACAATGGTTCGGGCTACACCTTC. The encoded protein is CASSAVDNGSGYTF.

This rearrangement joins TRBV30 to TRBJ1-1; 9 bases are shared with TRBD1. The CDR3 consists of 16 residues. Germline CDR1 is GTSNPN and CDR2 is SVGIG (reference sequence). With 5 bases clipped from V and 0 bases from J, the junction kept 10 bases outside the gene matches. CDR3 in DNA: TGTGCCTGGGGCCGGAAGGGACAGGGCTTGAACACTGAAGCTTTCTTT. This sequence encodes CAWGRKGQGLNTEAFF.

The chain is built from TRBV7-9 and TRBJ1-1; possibly TRBD1 for D (5 bases). V shed 3 bases and J shed 8 bases, with 19 bases lying between them. Germline V gene sequence: CDR1 SEHNR, CDR2 FQNEAQ (reference sequence). The CDR3 consists of 15 residues. The CDR3 is CASSFGRDIPLEAFF. In nucleotides, the CDR3 is TGTGCCAGCAGCTTTGGCAGGGATATCCCTCTAGAAGCTTTCTTT.

The rearrangement links TRBV30 to TRBJ2-3; 11 nucleotides line up with TRBD1. Germline assignment: CDR1 GTSNPN and CDR2 SVGIG (reference sequence). Germline trimming cut 2 bases from V and 4 bases from J; bases unmatched to any gene: 2. This CDR3 region has 14 residues. The CDR3 here is CAWSLGQGADTQYF. The CDR3 DNA is TGTGCCTGGAGTCTGGGACAGGGGGCAGATACGCAGTATTTT.

As for this clone: Other nucleotide sequences in the sample specify the same CDR3. This chain connects TRBV6-5 to TRBJ2-3; D gene uncertain. Germline V gives CDR1 MNHEY, CDR2 SVGAGI. Trimming took 2 bases from V and 1 from J, leaving 4 bases between them. The CDR3 loop spans 13 amino acids. CDR3 in DNA: TGTGCCAGCAGTTACCCTGGCACAGATACGCAGTATTTT. Amino acids: CASSYPGTDTQYF.

J is TRBJ1-1 and V is TRBV9; 7 bases agree with TRBD1. V gave up 3 bases and J gave up 7 bases; unmatched junction bases: 6. Germline-derived CDR1 and CDR2 are SGDLS and YYNGEE. CDR3 size: 13 residues. CDR3 region: CASSAQGVGEAFF. CDR3 nucleotide sequence: TGTGCCAGCAGCGCGCAGGGGGTGGGTGAAGCTTTCTTT.

The sample holds a few counts of this clone. J is TRBJ2-3 and V is TRBV20-1, with D uncertain. Looked up from germline, CDR1 is DFQATT and CDR2 is SNEGSKA (reference sequence). CDR3 length: 11 amino acids. V dropped 2 bases and J dropped 15 bases, with 15 bases sitting between them. CDR3 residues: CSARPPGSQYF. The CDR3 coding sequence is TGCAGTGCTAGACCTCCCGGGTCCCAATATTTT.

This clone was seen a single time. The V and J genes are TRBV18 and TRBJ2-7; tentatively, D is TRBD2 (5 bases). Between the trimmed V and J ends, which lost 6 bases and 6 bases, there was a span of 15 bases. CDR3 length equals 13 residues. From germline, CDR1 is KGHSH and CDR2 LQKENI. The CDR3 nucleotides read TGTGCCAGCTCCCAAAGGACTCCAACCGAGCAGTACTTC. It codes for CASSQRTPTEQYF. Drawing the rest from reference TRBV18 and TRBJ2-7, the complete variable domain is NAGVMQNPRHLVRRRGQEARLRCSPMKGHSHVYWYRQLPEEGLKFMVYLQKENIIDESGMPKERFSAEFPKEGPSILRIQQVVRGDSAAYFCASSQRTPTEQYFGPGTRLTVT.

This clone was observed a handful of times. The chain couples TRBV30 to TRBJ2-5; 7 bases agree with TRBD1. After removal of 4 bases from V and 2 bases from J, the junction contained 4 bases not matched to a gene. CDR1 is GTSNPN, CDR2 SVGIG, per germline (reference sequence). The CDR3 runs 13 residues. CDR3 amino acids: CAWTTGVQETQYF. The CDR3 DNA sequence: TGTGCCTGGACTACAGGGGTACAAGAGACCCAGTACTTC. Variable domain in full (rest from reference TRBV30 and TRBJ2-5): SQTIHQWPATLVQPVGSPLSLECTVEGTSNPNLYWYRQAAGRGLQLLFYSVGIGQISSEVPQNLSASRPQDRQFILSSKKLLLSDSGFYLCAWTTGVQETQYFGPGTRLLVL.

The chain employs TRBV29-1 and TRBJ2-3; 9 nucleotides align to TRBD1. Per germline, CDR1 SQVTM and CDR2 ANQGSEA. This CDR3 has 13 amino acids. The V and J ends lost 8 bases and 2 bases, in that order; junction bases with no gene match: 5. CDR3 region: CSPRDRDTDTQYF. The CDR3 DNA sequence: TGCAGCCCTCGGGACAGGGACACAGATACGCAGTATTTT.

This clone was recorded a few times. V is TRBV10-1 and J is TRBJ2-3; the D gene is possibly TRBD1 (5 bases). Germline CDR1 WNHNN, CDR2 SYGVQD (reference sequence). The CDR3 runs to 15 residues. V gave up 4 bases and J gave up 6 bases, with 17 bases separating them. CDR3 loop: CASSGGARDLDTQYF. The CDR3, as DNA: TGCGCCAGCAGTGGTGGGGCCAGGGATTTGGATACGCAGTATTTT.

This chain connects TRBV25-1 to TRBJ1-2; TRBD1 might be the D (5 bases). Trimming removed 4 bases from V and 7 bases from J, with 10 bases in between. Germline CDR1 is MGHDK and CDR2 is SYGVNS. The CDR3 consists of 12 residues. The CDR3 DNA reads TGTGCCAGCAGTGCGACAGATACTGGCTACACCTTC. Its protein is CASSATDTGYTF.

This clone showed up just a few times. The CDR3: CATRQTDTQYF. The CDR3 DNA reads TGTGCCACCAGACAGACAGATACGCAGTATTTT. This chain connects TRBV2 to TRBJ2-3; tentative D call: TRBD1 (5 bases). V was shortened by 10 bases and J by 3 bases, with 8 bases between the two germline ends. Looked up from germline, CDR1 is SNHLY and CDR2 is FYNNEI. This CDR3 is built from 11 residues.